This TCR beta chain was documented in a study of blood T cells in healthy people across ages. Next came a second PCR, run for about 6 to 12 cycles, which used a sample-barcoded 5' primer along with a J-beta primer mix. MiXCR, applied by TCRdb to the 5' RACE reads, yields one record per CDR3 protein. The table has roughly 700,000 distinct CDR3 sequences, 49% seen once. The CDR3 sequence is 16 residues long. Trimming removed 7 bases at V and 4 bases at J, with 20 bases between. Germline lookup yields CDR1 SGHVS and CDR2 FQNEAQ. Sequencing was carried out using blood. This TCR was recovered from an older woman in good health. This rearrangement joins TRBV7-8 to TRBJ2-4, with D possibly TRBD1 on 5 matching bases. The CDR3 region is CASNPFGANRKNIQYF. CDR3 in DNA: TGTGCCAGCAACCCTTTTGGGGCTAACCGTAAAAACATTCAGTACTTC.